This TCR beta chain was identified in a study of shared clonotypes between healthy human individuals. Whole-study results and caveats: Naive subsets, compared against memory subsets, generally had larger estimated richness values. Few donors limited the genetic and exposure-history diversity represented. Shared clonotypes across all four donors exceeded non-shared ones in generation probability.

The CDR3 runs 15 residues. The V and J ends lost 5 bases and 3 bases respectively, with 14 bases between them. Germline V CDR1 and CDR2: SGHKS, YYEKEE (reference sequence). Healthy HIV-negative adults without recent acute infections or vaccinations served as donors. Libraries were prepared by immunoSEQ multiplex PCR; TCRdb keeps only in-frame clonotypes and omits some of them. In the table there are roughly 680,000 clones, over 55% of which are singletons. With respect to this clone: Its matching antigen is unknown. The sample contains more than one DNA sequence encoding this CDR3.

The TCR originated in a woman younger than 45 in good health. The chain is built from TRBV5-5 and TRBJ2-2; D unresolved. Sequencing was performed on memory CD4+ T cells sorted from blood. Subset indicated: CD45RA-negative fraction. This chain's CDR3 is CASSFGGRYTGELFF. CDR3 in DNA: TGTGCCAGCAGTTTTGGCGGACGGTACACCGGGGAGCTGTTTTTT. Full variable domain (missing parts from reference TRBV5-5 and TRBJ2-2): DAGVTQSPTHLIKTRGQQVTLRCSPISGHKSVSWYQQVLGQGPQFIFQYYEKEERGRGNFPDRFSARQFPNYSSELNVNALLLGDSALYLCASSFGGRYTGELFFGEGSRLTVL.